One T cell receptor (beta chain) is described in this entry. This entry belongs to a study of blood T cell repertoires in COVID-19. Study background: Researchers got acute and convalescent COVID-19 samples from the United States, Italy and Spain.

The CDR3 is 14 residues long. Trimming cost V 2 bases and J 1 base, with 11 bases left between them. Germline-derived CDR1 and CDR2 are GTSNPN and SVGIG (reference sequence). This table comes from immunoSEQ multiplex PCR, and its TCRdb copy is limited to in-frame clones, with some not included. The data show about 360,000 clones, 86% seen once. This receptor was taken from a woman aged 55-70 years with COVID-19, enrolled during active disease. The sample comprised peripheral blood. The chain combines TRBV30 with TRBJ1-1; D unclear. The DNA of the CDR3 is TGTGCCTGGAGTCCCGGAGGATGGAACACTGAAGCTTTCTTT. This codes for CAWSPGGWNTEAFF.